This TCR beta chain was captured by sequencing in a study of T-cell memory formation after mild COVID-19. Across the whole study: The two donors had largely donor-specific TCR clusters.

TCRdb processed the 5' RACE reads anew with MiXCR; each CDR3 protein has one entry. The profile covers about 130,000 distinct CDR3 sequences, with approximately 15% appearing a single time and roughly 13% taken by the ten largest. Worth noting for this clonotype: Its specificity is unknown.

The CDR3 sequence is 15 residues long. CDR1 is SGDLS and CDR2 is YYNGEE in the germline V gene. Trimming took off 0 bases at V and 6 bases at J, with 12 bases between the two ends. Study outcomes and limitations: Researchers found some responding clones in pre-infection memory, a sign that cross-reactive memory joined.

This TCR came from an adult woman who had mild COVID-19 (a few samples of this study predate the infection). Cell type and time point are not known. Sequenced input: PBMCs or a T cell subset sorted from them (not recorded which). The V gene is TRBV9, the J gene TRBJ1-4; D unresolved. This chain's CDR3 is CASSVAWGMDEKLFF. DNA of the CDR3: TGTGCCAGCAGCGTAGCCTGGGGTATGGATGAAAAACTGTTTTTT. Full variable domain (missing parts from reference TRBV9 and TRBJ1-4): DSGVTQTPKHLITATGQRVTLRCSPRSGDLSVYWYQQSLDQGLQFLIQYYNGEERAKGNILERFSAQQFPDLHSELNLSSLELGDSALYFCASSVAWGMDEKLFFGSGTQLSVL.